Listed below are T cell receptor beta chains from one sample, sequenced in a study of cytomegalovirus exposure and HLA in healthy donors. Here immunoSEQ multiplex PCR was the method, and the copy in TCRdb shows in-frame clones only, minus some. The sample contains 80,000 to 95,000 clones, around 78% of which appear only once. Sample: PBMCs. These receptor sequences come from a man aged 18 to 29 in good health and CMV-seropositive. The CDR3 runs from the conserved cysteine through the conserved F or W. The D gene is left open where the match is weak. Clone size is not always given. Where it is, it says once, few, many or a class for expanded clones.

j_call: TRBJ2-7; v_call: TRBV6-5; d_call: TRBD2; clone_size: NA; cdr3_aa: CASSYGAGGGGEQYF; cdr3_nt: TGTGCCAGCAGTTACGGAGCGGGAGGCGGTGGCGAGCAGTACTTC
j_call: TRBJ1-1; v_call: TRBV28; d_call: NA; clone_size: NA; cdr3_aa: CASREQGTIHTEAFF; cdr3_nt: TGTGCCAGCAGAGAACAGGGAACCATCCACACTGAAGCTTTCTTT
j_call: TRBJ1-1; v_call: TRBV7-9; d_call: TRBD1; clone_size: few; cdr3_aa: CASSLTGGNTEAFF; cdr3_nt: TGTGCCAGCAGCTTAACAGGGGGGAACACTGAAGCTTTCTTT
j_call: TRBJ2-7; v_call: TRBV4-1; d_call: NA; clone_size: NA; cdr3_aa: CASSQGSLALSYEQYF; cdr3_nt: TGCGCCAGCAGCCAAGGGTCTTTGGCCTTAAGCTACGAGCAGTACTTC
j_call: TRBJ1-1; v_call: TRBV5-1; d_call: NA; clone_size: NA; cdr3_aa: CASSAIRVNTEAFF; cdr3_nt: TGCGCCAGCAGCGCGATTCGAGTGAACACTGAAGCTTTCTTT
j_call: TRBJ2-3; v_call: TRBV9; d_call: NA; clone_size: NA; cdr3_aa: CASSALAAPTDTQYF; cdr3_nt: TGTGCCAGCAGCGCCCTTGCGGCACCCACAGATACGCAGTATTTT
j_call: TRBJ2-7; v_call: TRBV28; d_call: TRBD1; clone_size: NA; cdr3_aa: CASTGQQGPLYF; cdr3_nt: TGTGCCAGCACCGGACAACAGGGGCCTTTGTACTTC
j_call: TRBJ2-3; v_call: TRBV5-1; d_call: TRBD2; clone_size: NA; cdr3_aa: CASSKPPSGRLDTQYF; cdr3_nt: TGCGCCAGCTCCAAGCCCCCCAGCGGGAGGTTAGATACGCAGTATTTT
j_call: TRBJ2-3; v_call: TRBV5-1; d_call: TRBD2; clone_size: once; cdr3_aa: CASSLESSGWITDTQYF; cdr3_nt: TGCGCCAGCAGCTTGGAGTCTAGCGGGTGGATCACAGATACGCAGTATTTT
j_call: TRBJ2-7; v_call: TRBV29-1; d_call: NA; clone_size: NA; cdr3_aa: CSVKTRLATGVHYEQYF; cdr3_nt: TGCAGCGTTAAGACCCGGTTGGCCACGGGGGTTCACTACGAGCAGTACTTC
j_call: TRBJ2-7; v_call: TRBV7-9; d_call: NA; clone_size: few; cdr3_aa: CASSLVTKEEQYF; cdr3_nt: TGTGCCAGCAGCTTAGTGACTAAGGAAGAGCAGTACTTC
j_call: TRBJ1-1; v_call: TRBV10-2; d_call: TRBD1; clone_size: few; cdr3_aa: CASSGTGGWGTEAFF; cdr3_nt: TGCGCCAGCAGTGGGACAGGGGGCTGGGGCACTGAAGCTTTCTTT
j_call: TRBJ1-2; v_call: TRBV2; d_call: NA; clone_size: NA; cdr3_aa: CASSSTATSYGYTF; cdr3_nt: TGTGCCAGCAGTTCAACAGCCACTTCCTATGGCTACACCTTC
j_call: TRBJ1-2; v_call: TRBV10-2; d_call: NA; clone_size: NA; cdr3_aa: CASSGGMRAGYTF; cdr3_nt: TGCGCCAGCAGTGGGGGTATGAGGGCTGGCTACACCTTC
j_call: TRBJ2-2; v_call: TRBV10-3; d_call: TRBD2; clone_size: few; cdr3_aa: CAIRKLAGEAGELFF; cdr3_nt: TGTGCCATCAGAAAACTAGCGGGAGAAGCCGGGGAGCTGTTTTTT
j_call: TRBJ1-4; v_call: TRBV6-5; d_call: NA; clone_size: NA; cdr3_aa: CASSPRGSGGEKLFF; cdr3_nt: TGTGCCAGCAGTCCCCGGGGGAGTGGAGGTGAAAAACTGTTTTTT
j_call: TRBJ1-5; v_call: TRBV6-1; d_call: NA; clone_size: NA; cdr3_aa: CASSGRTGWQPQHF; cdr3_nt: TGTGCCAGCAGTGGGCGAACAGGGTGGCAGCCCCAGCATTTT
j_call: TRBJ2-7; v_call: TRBV15; d_call: NA; clone_size: NA; cdr3_aa: CATSRRGTRYEQYF; cdr3_nt: TGTGCCACCAGCAGAAGAGGGACAAGGTACGAGCAGTACTTC
j_call: TRBJ2-2; v_call: TRBV5-1; d_call: TRBD2; clone_size: NA; cdr3_aa: CASSPMGLATSNTGELFF; cdr3_nt: TGCGCCAGCAGCCCTATGGGACTAGCCACCTCGAACACCGGGGAGCTGTTTTTT
j_call: TRBJ1-3; v_call: TRBV14; d_call: TRBD1; clone_size: NA; cdr3_aa: CASGQGSPGNTIYF; cdr3_nt: TGTGCCAGCGGACAGGGCAGTCCTGGAAACACCATATATTTT
j_call: TRBJ1-4; v_call: TRBV4-1; d_call: TRBD1; clone_size: NA; cdr3_aa: CASSLSGDRGRFGEKLFF; cdr3_nt: TGCGCCAGCAGCCTCAGTGGGGACAGGGGACGTTTTGGTGAAAAACTGTTTTTT
j_call: TRBJ1-5; v_call: TRBV7-9; d_call: NA; clone_size: NA; cdr3_aa: CASSYQTGQGNQPQHF; cdr3_nt: TGTGCCAGCAGCTATCAGACCGGTCAGGGCAATCAGCCCCAGCATTTT
j_call: TRBJ2-5; v_call: TRBV20-1; d_call: NA; clone_size: NA; cdr3_aa: CSAGASGTQYF; cdr3_nt: TGCAGTGCAGGAGCCAGCGGGACCCAGTACTTC
j_call: TRBJ2-1; v_call: TRBV28; d_call: NA; clone_size: NA; cdr3_aa: CASKEEWSVYEQFF; cdr3_nt: TGTGCTTCAAAGGAGGAGTGGTCGGTCTATGAGCAGTTCTTC
j_call: TRBJ1-1; v_call: TRBV5-1; d_call: NA; clone_size: few; cdr3_aa: CASSAQEGTEAFF; cdr3_nt: TGCGCCAGCAGCGCCCAGGAGGGCACTGAAGCTTTCTTT
j_call: TRBJ2-7; v_call: TRBV28; d_call: TRBD2; clone_size: once; cdr3_aa: CASSFEREYNEQYF; cdr3_nt: TGTGCCAGCAGTTTTGAGCGGGAGTACAACGAGCAGTACTTC
j_call: TRBJ2-1; v_call: TRBV13; d_call: NA; clone_size: NA; cdr3_aa: CASSLVLATNEQFF; cdr3_nt: TGTGCCAGCAGCTTAGTTCTAGCGACCAATGAGCAGTTCTTC
j_call: TRBJ2-1; v_call: TRBV28; d_call: TRBD2; clone_size: NA; cdr3_aa: CASSGLVASNEQFF; cdr3_nt: TGTGCCAGTTCAGGACTAGTTGCCTCCAATGAGCAGTTCTTC
j_call: TRBJ2-5; v_call: TRBV9; d_call: NA; clone_size: NA; cdr3_aa: CASNRDTAGGETQYF; cdr3_nt: TGTGCCAGCAACCGGGACACTGCTGGAGGAGAGACCCAGTACTTC
j_call: TRBJ2-5; v_call: TRBV5-1; d_call: NA; clone_size: NA; cdr3_aa: CASTPSGQLETQYF; cdr3_nt: TGCGCCAGCACCCCTTCAGGGCAGTTGGAGACCCAGTACTTC
j_call: TRBJ2-1; v_call: TRBV6-6; d_call: NA; clone_size: NA; cdr3_aa: CASSYDSSSYNEQFF; cdr3_nt: TGTGCCAGCAGTTACGACTCGAGCTCCTACAATGAGCAGTTCTTC
j_call: TRBJ2-1; v_call: TRBV7-6; d_call: TRBD2; clone_size: few; cdr3_aa: CASSLSTLTSGSYNEQFF; cdr3_nt: TGTGCCAGCAGCTTAAGCACCCTGACTAGCGGGAGCTACAATGAGCAGTTCTTC
j_call: TRBJ1-2; v_call: TRBV7-8; d_call: TRBD1; clone_size: few; cdr3_aa: CASSLAGTGNGYTF; cdr3_nt: TGTGCCAGCAGCTTAGCCGGGACAGGGAATGGCTACACCTTC
j_call: TRBJ1-5; v_call: TRBV9; d_call: NA; clone_size: NA; cdr3_aa: CASGLNQPQHF; cdr3_nt: TGTGCCAGCGGCCTTAATCAGCCCCAGCATTTT
j_call: TRBJ2-5; v_call: TRBV5-1; d_call: NA; clone_size: NA; cdr3_aa: CATRERVQETQYF; cdr3_nt: TGCGCCACCCGCGAGCGGGTACAAGAGACCCAGTACTTC
j_call: TRBJ2-5; v_call: TRBV5-4; d_call: NA; clone_size: once; cdr3_aa: CASSLSETQYF; cdr3_nt: TGTGCCAGCAGCTTGTCGGAGACCCAGTACTTC
j_call: TRBJ2-7; v_call: TRBV5-1; d_call: NA; clone_size: NA; cdr3_aa: CASRGGQGTSTYEQYF; cdr3_nt: TGCGCCAGCAGGGGGGGGCAGGGGACCTCGACCTACGAGCAGTACTTC
j_call: TRBJ2-7; v_call: TRBV10-3; d_call: NA; clone_size: NA; cdr3_aa: CAISSPSTYEQYF; cdr3_nt: TGTGCCATCAGTTCCCCGAGTACCTACGAGCAGTACTTC
j_call: TRBJ2-1; v_call: TRBV2; d_call: TRBD2; clone_size: NA; cdr3_aa: CAVPGLANEQFF; cdr3_nt: TGTGCCGTCCCGGGACTAGCCAATGAGCAGTTCTTC
j_call: TRBJ2-2; v_call: TRBV6-1; d_call: TRBD2; clone_size: NA; cdr3_aa: CATGLAFGGELFF; cdr3_nt: TGTGCCACCGGACTAGCGTTTGGCGGGGAGCTGTTTTTT
j_call: TRBJ1-1; v_call: TRBV4-1; d_call: NA; clone_size: NA; cdr3_aa: CASSPQGYLGTEAFF; cdr3_nt: TGCGCCAGCAGCCCTCAGGGGTACCTGGGGACTGAAGCTTTCTTT
j_call: TRBJ2-1; v_call: TRBV7-8; d_call: TRBD2; clone_size: NA; cdr3_aa: CASSLSGASNEQFF; cdr3_nt: TGTGCCAGCAGCTTAAGCGGGGCGAGCAATGAGCAGTTCTTC
j_call: TRBJ1-3; v_call: TRBV5-4; d_call: TRBD1; clone_size: NA; cdr3_aa: CASSLVPGQGATIYF; cdr3_nt: TGTGCCAGCAGCTTGGTCCCGGGACAGGGAGCCACCATATATTTT
j_call: TRBJ2-1; v_call: TRBV7-2; d_call: NA; clone_size: NA; cdr3_aa: CASSPWAGSSVEQFF; cdr3_nt: TGTGCCAGCAGCCCCTGGGCGGGAAGCTCCGTTGAGCAGTTCTTC
j_call: TRBJ2-2; v_call: TRBV30; d_call: TRBD2; clone_size: NA; cdr3_aa: CAWTLAGPTGELFF; cdr3_nt: TGTGCCTGGACCCTAGCGGGACCCACCGGGGAGCTGTTTTTT
j_call: TRBJ2-7; v_call: TRBV28; d_call: TRBD2; clone_size: NA; cdr3_aa: CASSFGGVYEQYF; cdr3_nt: TGTGCCAGCAGTTTCGGGGGGGTCTACGAGCAGTACTTC
j_call: TRBJ2-7; v_call: TRBV7-8; d_call: TRBD2; clone_size: NA; cdr3_aa: CASTGRFPERSYEQYF; cdr3_nt: TGTGCCAGTACCGGGAGGTTCCCAGAACGTTCCTACGAGCAGTACTTC